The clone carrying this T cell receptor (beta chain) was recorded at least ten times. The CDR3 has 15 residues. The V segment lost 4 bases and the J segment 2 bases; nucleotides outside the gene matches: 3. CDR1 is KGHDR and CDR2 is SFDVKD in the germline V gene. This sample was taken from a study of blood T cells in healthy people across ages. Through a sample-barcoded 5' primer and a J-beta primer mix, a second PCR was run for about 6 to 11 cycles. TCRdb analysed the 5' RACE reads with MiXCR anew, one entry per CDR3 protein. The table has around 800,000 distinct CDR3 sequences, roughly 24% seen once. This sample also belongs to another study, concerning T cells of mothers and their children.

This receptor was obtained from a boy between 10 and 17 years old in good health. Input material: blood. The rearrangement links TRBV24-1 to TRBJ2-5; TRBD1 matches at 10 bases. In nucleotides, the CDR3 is TGTGCCACCAGTGACTCGGGACAGGGGCAAGAGACCCAGTACTTC. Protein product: CATSDSGQGQETQYF.